The clone carrying this T cell receptor beta chain was observed a single time. This entry comes from a study of blood T cell repertoires in COVID-19. Across the study: Samples came from the United States, Italy and Spain, spanning acute and convalescent COVID-19. Sample material is recorded as cDNA or gDNA derived from T cells, B-cell-depleted T cells, or PBMCs.

In the study's own analysis: Nucleated cell number was recorded as an estimate derived from reference gene primer amplification. Produced via immunoSEQ multiplex PCR; TCRdb's table is partial and in-frame only. From that table come the V and J calls and clone size; the DNA was used to work out D and trimming. The sample shows about 120,000 clones, about 85% of them seen only once. The receptor was derived from a man in his forties or fifties with acute or convalescent COVID-19. The specimen sequenced was peripheral blood.

CDR3 DNA sequence: TGTGCCAGCATCCTCGGGGGGGCGGACGAAAAACTGTTTTTT. Translation: CASILGGADEKLFF. The gene calls are TRBV6-6 and TRBJ1-4; D perhaps matches TRBD1 (6 bases). The CDR3 length is 14 residues. The V gene lost 7 bases and the J gene lost 8 bases, with 17 bases spanning the gap. Germline CDR1 reads MNHNY; CDR2 reads SVGAGI (reference sequence).